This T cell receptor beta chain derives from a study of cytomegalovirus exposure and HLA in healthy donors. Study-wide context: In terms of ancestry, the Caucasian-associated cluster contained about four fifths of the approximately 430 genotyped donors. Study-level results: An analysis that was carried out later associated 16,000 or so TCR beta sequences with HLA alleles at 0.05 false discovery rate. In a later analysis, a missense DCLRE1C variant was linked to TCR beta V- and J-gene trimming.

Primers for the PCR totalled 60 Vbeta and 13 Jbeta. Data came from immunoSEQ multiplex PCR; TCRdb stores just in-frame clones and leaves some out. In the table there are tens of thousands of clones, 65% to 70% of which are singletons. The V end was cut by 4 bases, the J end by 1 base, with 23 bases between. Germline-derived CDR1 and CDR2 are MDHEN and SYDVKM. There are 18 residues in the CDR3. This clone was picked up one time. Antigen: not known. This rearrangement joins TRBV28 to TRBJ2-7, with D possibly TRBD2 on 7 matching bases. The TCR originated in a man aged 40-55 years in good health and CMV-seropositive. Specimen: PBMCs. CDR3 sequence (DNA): TGTGCCAGCAGTTCAACACCTGGGGGCAGGGAGGGATCCTACGAGCAGTACTTC. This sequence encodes CASSSTPGGREGSYEQYF.